The T cell receptor beta chain described here comes from a study of T cell responses to AZD1222 COVID-19 vaccine. Regarding the study as a whole: Reportedly, nearly half the spike-specific TCRs target unmutated variant regions.

About this clone itself: Its matching antigen is unknown.

The CDR3 has 11 amino acids. The ends were cut back, 1 base at V and 7 bases at J, with 5 bases in the middle. Germline CDR1 GTSNPN, CDR2 SVGIG (reference sequence). Produced via immunoSEQ multiplex PCR; TCRdb's table is partial and in-frame only. The sample has 95,000 to 150,000 clones, 75% to 90% seen once. The chain has TRBV30 and TRBJ2-1, with unresolved D. The specimen was peripheral blood, collected 28 days after the second AZD1222 dose. The clonotype was recovered from an adult who received the AZD1222 COVID-19 vaccine. In DNA form, the CDR3 reads TGTGCCTGGAGTGCGAGTAATGAGCAGTTCTTC. Translation: CAWSASNEQFF.